The entry below gives a single TCR beta chain sequence along with its context. Its antigen is not identified. cDNA reverse transcribed from extracted RNA served as the sequencing template. Using immunoSEQ multiplex PCR, the repertoire was profiled, and TCRdb retains in-frame clones only, with some absent. This table holds about 190,000 clones, around 58% found once. This sample was taken from a study of CD8+ T cells in alopecia areata. Study-wide results and limits: In lesional scalp, particularly from alopecia totalis/universalis, clonality was higher than in normal scalp. Many of the expanded lesional clones endured in scalp and blood while on tofacitinib.

Regarding treatment: oral pan-JAK inhibitor, 5-10 mg twice daily. Punch biopsies of lesional scalp, plus peripheral blood, were taken from alopecia areata patients. The CDR3 is 15 amino acids. Looked up from germline, CDR1 is MNHEY and CDR2 is SVGAGI. The V end was cut by 0 bases, the J end by 3 bases, with 12 bases between. Sequences were derived from CD8+ T cells sorted from blood, sampled at week 24, from a patient treated with tofacitinib. The TCR originated in a human donor with alopecia areata. This chain links TRBV6-5 with TRBJ2-7; D unresolved. The CDR3 DNA sequence: TGTGCCAGCAGTTACTCGCAGGCCTTACACTACGAGCAGTACTTC. Its translation is CASSYSQALHYEQYF.